This TCR beta chain was documented in a study of cytomegalovirus exposure and HLA in healthy donors. General study results and limits: Serostatus for CMV was the only available immune exposure information. Across donors, most TCRs were seen rarely, yet some public ones were widespread.

The CDR3 is 12 residues long. V lost 0 bases and J 5 bases, leaving 3 bases between the germline ends. Germline V gene data show CDR1 as SGHNT and CDR2 as YYREEE (reference sequence). Use of 60 Vbeta and 13 Jbeta primers characterized the PCR. Sequencing used immunoSEQ multiplex PCR; TCRdb keeps in-frame clones, though not all of them. Of 120,000 to 150,000 clones in the sample, around 83% are singletons; the top ten hold less than 1.5%. There are a few counts of this clone. Its antigen remains unidentified. This cohort consisted of healthy bone marrow donors. Sequencing was performed on PBMCs. The chain links TRBV5-4 to TRBJ1-5, with D hard to call. The TCR comes from a male donor in good health and CMV-seropositive. In DNA form, the CDR3 reads TGTGCCAGCAGCTTGGTCGATCAGCCCCAGCATTTT. This codes for CASSLVDQPQHF.